The 3 T cell receptor beta chains in this list originate from one sample, sequenced in a study of T cell responses to AZD1222 COVID-19 vaccine. The assay was immunoSEQ multiplex PCR, and TCRdb's table has in-frame clones only and misses some. Of some 150,000 clones in the sample, around 90% are singletons; the top ten hold less than 2%. The sample consisted of peripheral blood, taken on day 0 of AZD1222 vaccination. These receptors all come from an adult in good health.

The chain joins TRBV3-1 (or the pseudogene TRBV3-2) to TRBJ2-2, with D perhaps matching TRBD1 (6 bases). V gave up 1 base and J gave up 7 bases, with 13 bases separating them. Germline loops: CDR1 LGHDT, CDR2 YNNKEL (reference sequence). The CDR3 runs to 15 residues. The CDR3 DNA sequence: TGTGCCAGCAGCCAAGTATCACAGGGTGGCGGGGAGCTGTTTTTT. It translates to CASSQVSQGGGELFF.

The J gene is TRBJ1-1, the V gene TRBV9, with 11 bases lining up with TRBD1. V lost 3 bases, J lost 5 bases, and 6 bases stayed unmatched. The CDR3 totals 15 residues. In germline, CDR1 is SGDLS, CDR2 YYNGEE. The DNA for the CDR3 is TGTGCCAGCAGCGGTGGACAGGGGGCGTATACTGAAGCTTTCTTT. It yields the protein CASSGGQGAYTEAFF.

The genes are TRBV6-5 and TRBJ1-1, with 7 positions matching TRBD1. The germline gives CDR1 MNHEY, CDR2 SVGAGI. V shed 7 bases and J 5 bases; nucleotides not matched to a gene: 7. The CDR3 totals 13 residues. CDR3 region: CASTPTGRTEAFF. The CDR3 region has the DNA TGTGCCAGCACCCCGACAGGGCGAACTGAAGCTTTCTTT.